This TCR beta chain is from a study of blood T cell repertoires in COVID-19. Study-wide context: Samples taken during acute and convalescent COVID-19 were collected in the United States, Italy and Spain. PBMCs, B-cell-depleted T cells, or T cells provided the cDNA or gDNA that made up the material.

The germline gives CDR1 SEHNR, CDR2 FQNEAQ (reference sequence). Trimming left V 1 base short and J 5 bases short, with 11 bases between. CDR3 length: 14 amino acids. As originally analysed: Estimation of nucleated cell counts relied on the amplification of reference gene primers. The table came from immunoSEQ multiplex PCR; TCRdb's copy has only in-frame clones and leaves some out. The V and J calls and clone size were taken over from that table, and D and trimming were inferred from the DNA. The sample has roughly 140,000 clones, roughly 90% seen once; the top ten hold 1.5% to 2%. This chain joins TRBV7-9 and TRBJ2-5; tentatively, D is TRBD1 (5 bases). Sequenced: peripheral blood. The sequence was obtained from an older man with acute or convalescent COVID-19. CDR3 sequence reads: CASSLGQGVETQYF. The CDR3 DNA reads TGTGCCAGCAGCTTAGGGCAGGGTGTCGAGACCCAGTACTTC.